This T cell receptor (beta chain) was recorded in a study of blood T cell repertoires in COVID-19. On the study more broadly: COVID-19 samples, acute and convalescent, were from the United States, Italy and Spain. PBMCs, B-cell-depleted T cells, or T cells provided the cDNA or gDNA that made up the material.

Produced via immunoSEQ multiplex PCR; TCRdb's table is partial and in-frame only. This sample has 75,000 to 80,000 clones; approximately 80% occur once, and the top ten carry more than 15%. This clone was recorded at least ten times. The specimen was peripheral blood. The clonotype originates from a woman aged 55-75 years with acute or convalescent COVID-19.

This chain's CDR3 is CASSQESAGFNEKLFF. The DNA of the CDR3 is TGCGCCAGCAGCCAAGAGAGCGCAGGGTTTAATGAAAAACTGTTTTTT. The chain has TRBV4-3 and TRBJ1-4; possibly TRBD1 for D (5 bases). The CDR3 is made up of 16 amino acids. V dropped 0 bases and J dropped 4 bases, with 12 bases sitting between them. The germline gives CDR1 LGHNA, CDR2 YSLEER.